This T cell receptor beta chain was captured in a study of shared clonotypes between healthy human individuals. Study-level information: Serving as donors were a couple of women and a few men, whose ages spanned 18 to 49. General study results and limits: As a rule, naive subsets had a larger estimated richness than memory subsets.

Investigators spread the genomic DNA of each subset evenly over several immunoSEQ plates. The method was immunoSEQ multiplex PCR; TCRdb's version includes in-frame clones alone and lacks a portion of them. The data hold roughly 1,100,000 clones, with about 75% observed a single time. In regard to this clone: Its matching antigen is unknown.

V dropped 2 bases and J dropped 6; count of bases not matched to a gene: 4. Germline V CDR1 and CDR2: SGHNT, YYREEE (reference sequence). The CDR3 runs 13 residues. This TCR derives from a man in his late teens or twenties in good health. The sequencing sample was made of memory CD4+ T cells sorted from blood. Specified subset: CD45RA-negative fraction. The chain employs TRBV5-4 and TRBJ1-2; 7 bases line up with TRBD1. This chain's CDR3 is CASSLQGRDGYTF. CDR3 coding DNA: TGTGCCAGCAGCTTACAGGGGAGGGATGGCTACACCTTC.